This T cell receptor (beta chain) came from a study of T cell responses to AZD1222 COVID-19 vaccine. Study in general: Both about-4-week and about-12-week second-dose recipients were combined.

There are 13 residues in the CDR3. Trimming took 4 bases from V and 3 from J, leaving 13 bases between them. Germline V gives CDR1 SQVTM, CDR2 ANQGSEA. Notes on the study in general: Just a handful of AZD1222 recipients tested seropositive at baseline.

This clone was found a few times. Its antigen is still unknown. The protocol was immunoSEQ multiplex PCR, while the TCRdb copy is restricted to in-frame clones and leaves out a portion. The sample has approximately 110,000 clones; approximately 85% are singletons. This material consisted of peripheral blood, taken on day 0 of AZD1222 vaccination. The receptor comes from an adult in good health. The chain carries TRBV29-1 and TRBJ2-7; D is unresolved. CDR3 sequence: CSVVAWSNYEQYF. In nucleotides, the CDR3 is TGCAGCGTTGTGGCATGGAGTAACTACGAGCAGTACTTC.